The rows below give T cell receptor beta chains drawn from one sample of a study of OX40 agonist ivuxolimab in advanced cancers. Profiled with immunoSEQ multiplex PCR; TCRdb holds only in-frame clones, not every one. The table includes around 44,000 clones, around nine tenths detected once. The material was CD4+ or CD8+ T cells sorted from blood, obtained in a trial of the OX40 agonist ivuxolimab. These receptors all stem from an adult with an advanced solid tumor such as melanoma, head and neck, liver or kidney cancer. CDR3s include the opening cysteine and the closing phenylalanine or tryptophan. Each record gives: clone size, J gene, D gene, V gene, CDR3 protein, CDR3 DNA. A D gene is named only where the DNA matches it firmly. Not every row has a clone size; where given, it reads once, few, many or a size class.

.	TRBJ2-7	.	TRBV6-5	CASSYSLGSHEQYF	TGTGCCAGCAGTTACTCGCTGGGAAGCCACGAGCAGTACTTC
.	TRBJ2-1	TRBD1	TRBV19	CASSAGQVNEQFF	TGTGCCAGTAGTGCGGGACAGGTCAATGAGCAGTTCTTC
.	TRBJ2-5	.	TRBV7-9	CASSLVTQTQYF	TGTGCCAGCAGCTTAGTAACCCAGACCCAGTACTTC
.	TRBJ2-7	.	TRBV4-3	CASSQGLRTGRSYEQYF	TGCGCCAGCAGCCAAGGCCTCAGAACAGGGAGGTCGTACGAGCAGTACTTC
.	TRBJ2-1	.	TRBV5-6	CASSLGVRPNEFF	TGTGCCAGCAGCTTGGGCGTTCGGCCCAATGAGTTCTTC
.	TRBJ1-1	.	TRBV27	CASSLGIENTEAFF	TGTGCCAGCAGTTTGGGTATAGAGAACACTGAAGCTTTCTTT
.	TRBJ2-7	TRBD1	TRBV19	CANRDRTGDPYEQYF	TGTGCCAACAGGGATAGGACAGGGGATCCCTACGAGCAGTACTTC
.	TRBJ2-7	.	TRBV7-9	CASSSLGAEQYF	TGTGCCAGCAGCTCGCTAGGGGCCGAGCAGTACTTC
.	TRBJ1-3	.	TRBV7-2	CASTRVYSGNTIYF	TGTGCCAGCACCAGGGTCTACTCTGGAAACACCATATATTTT
.	TRBJ1-2	.	TRBV13	CASSLGPGAYGYTF	TGTGCCAGCAGCTTGGGGCCGGGTGCCTATGGCTACACCTTC
.	TRBJ1-4	.	TRBV5-6	CASSLGGNEKLFF	TGTGCCAGCAGCTTGGGGGGGAATGAAAAACTGTTTTTT
.	TRBJ2-7	.	TRBV15	CATSRDRGWPYEQYF	TGTGCCACCAGCAGAGACAGGGGATGGCCCTACGAGCAGTACTTC
.	TRBJ2-7	.	TRBV7-3	CASTPSTGAYEQYF	TGTGCCAGCACCCCCTCGACAGGAGCCTACGAGCAGTACTTC
.	TRBJ2-3	.	TRBV5-6	CASSFDEDYSVSSTDTQYF	TGTGCCAGCAGCTTTGACGAGGACTACTCGGTATCTAGCACAGATACGCAGTATTTT
once	TRBJ1-1	.	TRBV4-2	CASSMKGGAGTEAFF	TGTGCCAGCAGTATGAAAGGTGGGGCTGGTACTGAAGCTTTCTTT
.	TRBJ1-1	.	TRBV2	CASSEAGMNTEAFF	TGTGCCAGCAGTGAAGCAGGTATGAACACTGAAGCTTTCTTT
.	TRBJ2-7	.	TRBV6-5	CASSSSLYEQYF	TGTGCCAGCAGTTCGTCCCTTTACGAGCAGTACTTC
once	TRBJ2-3	.	TRBV9	CASSVFGGGVATDTQYF	TGTGCCAGCAGCGTATTCGGTGGCGGGGTGGCCACAGATACGCAGTATTTT
.	TRBJ2-3	TRBD2	TRBV11-2	CASSLMASGVNTQYF	TGTGCCAGCAGCTTAATGGCTAGCGGGGTGAATACGCAGTATTTT
.	TRBJ2-2	.	TRBV25-1	CASSERAGELFF	TGTGCCAGCAGTGAGCGGGCCGGGGAGCTGTTTTTT
.	TRBJ1-4	.	TRBV4-2	CASSQVIGGLMPNEKLFF	TGTGCCAGCAGCCAAGTCATCGGAGGTCTCATGCCTAATGAAAAACTGTTTTTT
.	TRBJ1-2	.	TRBV7-9	CASSLPIYGYTF	TGTGCCAGCAGCCTTCCCATCTATGGCTACACCTTC
.	TRBJ2-7	TRBD1	TRBV4-2	CASRDRGSGEQYF	TGTGCCAGCAGGGACAGGGGTTCTGGCGAGCAGTACTTC
few	TRBJ2-3	.	TRBV18	CASSPNRGARWTDTQYF	TGTGCCAGCTCACCGAATCGGGGGGCGCGTTGGACAGATACGCAGTATTTT
.	TRBJ2-5	.	TRBV5-6	CASSLSVGVGGAWETQYF	TGTGCCAGCAGCTTGTCTGTAGGAGTTGGGGGGGCCTGGGAGACCCAGTACTTC
medium-sized	TRBJ1-1	.	TRBV5-6	CASSSTLNTEAFF	TGTGCCAGCAGCTCCACTTTGAACACTGAAGCTTTCTTT
once	TRBJ1-5	.	TRBV15	CATSSVIRALGQPQHF	TGTGCCACCAGCAGTGTCATCAGGGCTCTAGGTCAGCCCCAGCATTTT
.	TRBJ1-2	.	TRBV28	CASSSRGLFLGYTF	TGTGCCAGCAGCTCAAGAGGGCTATTTTTGGGCTACACCTTC
.	TRBJ1-1	.	TRBV6-6	CASRGYDEGVSEAFF	TGTGCCAGCCGGGGATACGACGAGGGCGTATCTGAAGCTTTCTTT
.	TRBJ2-7	.	TRBV7-6	CASSLGDNPYEQYF	TGTGCCAGCAGCTTGGGGGACAACCCCTACGAGCAGTACTTC
.	TRBJ2-1	.	TRBV6-5	CASSYGTPGNEQFF	TGTGCCAGCAGTTACGGTACTCCCGGCAATGAGCAGTTCTTC
many	TRBJ1-5	.	TRBV6-6	CASRPGGGSNQPQHF	TGTGCCAGCAGACCCGGGGGGGGTAGCAATCAGCCCCAGCATTTT
.	TRBJ1-1	.	TRBV12-5	CASGLAPRPSPTEAFF	TGTGCTAGTGGTCTCGCACCCCGACCAAGTCCAACTGAAGCTTTCTTT
once	TRBJ2-1	.	TRBV19	CASSSQGLYNEQFF	TGTGCCAGTAGCTCTCAGGGGCTGTACAATGAGCAGTTCTTC
.	TRBJ2-5	.	TRBV5-6	CASSFPGEFQETQYF	TGTGCCAGCAGCTTTCCCGGGGAATTCCAAGAGACCCAGTACTTC
.	TRBJ1-5	.	TRBV6-1	CASSEAMELNQPQHF	TGTGCCAGCAGTGAAGCTATGGAATTGAATCAGCCCCAGCATTTT
few	TRBJ1-1	.	TRBV5-1	CASSLETANTEAFF	TGCGCCAGCAGCTTGGAGACAGCGAACACTGAAGCTTTCTTT
.	TRBJ1-2	.	TRBV29-1	CSEWTAPNYGYTF	TGCAGCGAATGGACAGCGCCTAACTATGGCTACACCTTC
.	TRBJ1-2	.	TRBV6-5	CASSYLPGGTGYGYTF	TGTGCCAGCAGTTACTTACCCGGGGGTACGGGCTATGGCTACACCTTC
few	TRBJ1-2	TRBD1	TRBV6-1	CASSEAGDRRHPVYGYTF	TGTGCCAGCAGTGAAGCGGGGGACAGGCGACACCCCGTCTATGGCTACACCTTC
once	TRBJ2-7	.	TRBV7-8	CASSRLTYEQYF	TGTGCCAGCAGCCGCTTAACCTACGAGCAGTACTTC
.	TRBJ2-3	TRBD2	TRBV10-3	CAISDGLAGARDTQYF	TGTGCCATCAGTGATGGGCTAGCGGGGGCAAGGGATACGCAGTATTTT
.	TRBJ1-1	TRBD1	TRBV6-5	CATVKTGTGDTEAFF	TGTGCCACCGTTAAAACCGGGACAGGGGACACTGAAGCTTTCTTT
.	TRBJ2-5	.	TRBV4-1	CASSYPGSGEETQYF	TGCGCCAGCAGCTACCCGGGATCTGGGGAAGAGACCCAGTACTTC
.	TRBJ2-1	TRBD2	TRBV6-1	CASESGNSYNEQFF	TGTGCCAGCGAGAGCGGGAACTCCTACAATGAGCAGTTCTTC
.	TRBJ1-1	.	TRBV28	CASSPYLQIRTAGAFF	TGTGCCAGCAGCCCCTACCTACAAATCCGAACTGCGGGAGCTTTCTTT
.	TRBJ2-7	.	TRBV6-1	CASDFLGILDEQYF	TGTGCCAGCGATTTCCTAGGTATCCTTGACGAGCAGTACTTC
.	TRBJ1-5	.	TRBV19	CASSITGQPQHF	TGTGCCAGTAGTATAACCGGTCAGCCCCAGCATTTT
.	TRBJ1-3	.	TRBV4-1	CASSQGPLTGNTIYF	TGCGCCAGCAGCCAAGGTCCACTTACCGGAAACACCATATATTTT
.	TRBJ2-3	TRBD1	TRBV4-1	CASSQGHLGTGPDTQYF	TGCGCCAGCAGCCAAGGCCACCTAGGGACAGGGCCAGATACGCAGTATTTT
.	TRBJ2-7	.	TRBV27	CASSLLRRDIQEQYF	TGTGCCAGCAGTTTATTACGCCGGGACATACAAGAGCAGTACTTC
.	TRBJ2-5	.	TRBV11-3	CASSLSGRGVPGAQYF	TGTGCCAGCAGCTTATCGGGCAGGGGAGTTCCCGGGGCCCAGTACTTC
once	TRBJ2-6	.	TRBV2	CATGETGANVLTF	TGTGCCACCGGTGAAACTGGGGCCAACGTCCTGACTTTC
.	TRBJ2-7	TRBD1	TRBV13	CASSPDGQGAYEQYF	TGTGCCAGCAGCCCAGACGGACAGGGGGCCTACGAGCAGTACTTC
.	TRBJ1-2	.	TRBV2	CASSEVTSNYGYTF	TGTGCCAGCAGTGAGGTCACTTCTAACTATGGCTACACCTTC
.	TRBJ2-5	.	TRBV7-3	CASSHQGFQETQYF	TGTGCCAGCAGCCACCAGGGGTTCCAAGAGACCCAGTACTTC
.	TRBJ2-1	TRBD2	TRBV5-6	CASSLETKGRGEQFF	TGTGCCAGCAGCTTAGAAACCAAAGGGAGGGGTGAGCAGTTCTTC
once	TRBJ1-5	TRBD1	TRBV16	CASTRTGYSNQPQHF	TGTGCCAGCACCCGGACAGGATATAGCAATCAGCCCCAGCATTTT